The next 10 T cell receptor beta chains were all read from a single sample in a study of T cells in Graves' hyperthyroidism and ophthalmopathy. Researchers amplified the TCR beta CDR3 regions from RNA transcripts. With the HTBI primer set, the TCR CDR3 went through a first round of RT-PCR. TCRdb reanalysed the multiplex PCR reads using MiXCR and keeps one entry per CDR3 protein. Of roughly 560,000 distinct CDR3 sequences in the sample, roughly 14% were seen once. The sample consisted of blood. The receptor source for this set is a woman in her thirties or forties with Graves' ophthalmopathy.

This clonotype was seen at least ten times. The chain combines TRBV5-1 with TRBJ2-5, with TRBD2 matching 8 bases. Per the germline V gene, CDR1 is SGHRS and CDR2 is YFSETQ. CDR3 length equals 14 residues. Trimming at V came to 0 bases and at J to 4 bases, leaving 2 bases not matched to a gene. In DNA, the CDR3 is TGCGCCAGCAGCTTGGCCAGCGGGGGAGAGACCCAGTACTTC. It specifies CASSLASGGETQYF.

This clonotype came up many times. The V gene is TRBV19, the J gene TRBJ2-5; the match to TRBD2 covers 11 bases. The CDR3 runs 18 residues. CDR1 is LNHDA and CDR2 is SQIVND in the germline V gene (reference sequence). J lost 3 bases, V lost 5 bases, and 14 bases had no gene match. CDR3 nucleotides: TGTGCCAGTAGTGGGCAACTTACTAGCGGGAGAGGAGAAGAGACCCAGTACTTC. This codes for CASSGQLTSGRGEETQYF.

There are many counts of this clonotype. The chain links TRBV28 to TRBJ1-5, with 10 bases matching TRBD1. This CDR3 has 16 amino acids. V dropped 5 bases and J dropped 6; count of bases not matched to a gene: 10. The germline CDR1 and CDR2 sequences are MDHEN and SYDVKM. The CDR3, as DNA: TGTGCCAGCAGTCCCTCGACAGGGGGCGAGGGTCAGCCCCAGCATTTT. As protein: CASSPSTGGEGQPQHF.

The V and J genes are TRBV9 and TRBJ2-5; tentatively, D is TRBD1 or TRBD2 (5 bases each). The V end lost 4 bases, the J end lost 4 bases, and 11 bases lay between the germline ends. Germline V gene data show CDR1 as SGDLS and CDR2 as YYNGEE. This CDR3 has 13 amino acids. CDR3 DNA: TGTGCCAGCAGCCGCAGGGAGAGAGAGACCCAGTACTTC. Translating gives CASSRRERETQYF.

This clonotype was counted a few times. The gene calls are TRBV30 and TRBJ1-2, with D perhaps matching TRBD1 (6 bases). With 3 bases removed from V and 4 bases from J, the gap between germline ends came to 21 bases. CDR1 is GTSNPN, CDR2 SVGIG, per germline (reference sequence). This CDR3 comprises 16 residues. This chain's CDR3 is CAWRWRGGGNVYGYTF. The CDR3 bases are TGTGCCTGGAGATGGCGGGGGGGGGGCAATGTCTATGGCTACACCTTC.

This clonotype was seen only a few times. The CDR3 region is CASSLNRVGRMETQYF. DNA for the CDR3: TGTGCCAGCAGCTTAAATCGCGTCGGGAGGATGGAGACCCAGTACTTC. The J gene is TRBJ2-5, the V gene TRBV7-9; 7 nucleotides agree with TRBD2. CDR1 and CDR2 from the germline V gene are SEHNR and FQNEAQ (reference sequence). Germline trimming cut 2 bases from V and 5 bases from J; bases unmatched to any gene: 11. The CDR3 totals 16 residues.

The chain combines TRBV9 with TRBJ1-1; D is possibly TRBD1 (6 bases). The CDR3 sequence is 15 residues long. Germline V gives CDR1 SGDLS, CDR2 YYNGEE. V lost 4 bases to trimming and J lost 1 base, with 14 bases between them. CDR3: CASSLTGQPNTEAFF. The CDR3 coding sequence is TGTGCCAGCAGCCTCACGGGACAACCGAACACTGAAGCTTTCTTT.

The sample holds many counts of this clonotype. The chain employs TRBV6-5 and TRBJ2-2; D is uncertain. V lost 5 bases to trimming and J lost 8 bases, with 9 bases between them. CDR1 and CDR2 (germline): MNHEY, SVGAGI. This CDR3 is 12 amino acids long. CDR3 bases: TGTGCCAGCAGTCCCGACGGAGGGGAGCTGTTTTTT. It codes for CASSPDGGELFF.

This clonotype has a count of ten or more. The rearrangement joins TRBV10-3 to TRBJ2-2; 7 bases match TRBD2. Germline assignment: CDR1 ENHRY and CDR2 SYGVKD. There are 19 residues in the CDR3. V gave up 2 bases and J gave up 0 bases; unmatched junction bases: 12. The CDR3 nucleotides are TGTGCCATCAGTGAGCCGATGAGACCAGCGGGGACGAACACCGGGGAGCTGTTTTTT. Residues: CAISEPMRPAGTNTGELFF.

This clonotype appeared many times. The chain has TRBV15 and TRBJ2-7; TRBD2 is a possible D gene (7 bases). V lost 0 bases and J lost 4, with 13 bases in between. Germline values: CDR1 LNHNV, CDR2 YYDKDF (reference sequence). The CDR3 sequence is 15 residues long. In DNA, the CDR3 is TGTGCCACCAGCAGAGAGGGGGGGCGATTTTACGAGCAGTACTTC. Its protein is CATSREGGRFYEQYF. The full variable domain, in which reference TRBV15 and TRBJ2-7 provide the parts outside the CDR3, is DAMVIQNPRYQVTQFGKPVTLSCSQTLNHNVMYWYQQKSSQAPKLLFHYYDKDFNNEADTPDNFQSRRPNTSFCFLDIRSPGLGDTAMYLCATSREGGRFYEQYFGPGTRLTVT.